The present entry profiles one TCR beta chain with its context. The entry originates in a study of blood T cell repertoires in COVID-19. Authors' processing steps: The assay estimated nucleated cells by amplifying reference gene primers. Sequencing used immunoSEQ multiplex PCR; TCRdb keeps in-frame clones, though not all of them. The V and J calls and the clone size are those of that table, but D and trimming were determined from the DNA. The sample consists of 150,000 or so clones, approximately 80% of them appearing once. Germline values: CDR1 GTSNPN, CDR2 SVGIG (reference sequence). Trimming shortened V by 0 bases and J by 7 bases, and 22 bases separated the two germline ends. The CDR3 is 17 residues long.

The chain links TRBV30 to TRBJ2-1; TRBD2 is a possible D gene (7 bases). The sequence was collected from a man aged 45-60 years who had recovered from COVID-19. The sample taken for sequencing was PBMCs or T cells enriched from blood (not recorded which). The CDR3 protein is CAWSVMRGTISRNEQFF. The CDR3 DNA is TGTGCCTGGAGTGTAATGAGGGGGACTATTAGTAGGAATGAGCAGTTCTTC.